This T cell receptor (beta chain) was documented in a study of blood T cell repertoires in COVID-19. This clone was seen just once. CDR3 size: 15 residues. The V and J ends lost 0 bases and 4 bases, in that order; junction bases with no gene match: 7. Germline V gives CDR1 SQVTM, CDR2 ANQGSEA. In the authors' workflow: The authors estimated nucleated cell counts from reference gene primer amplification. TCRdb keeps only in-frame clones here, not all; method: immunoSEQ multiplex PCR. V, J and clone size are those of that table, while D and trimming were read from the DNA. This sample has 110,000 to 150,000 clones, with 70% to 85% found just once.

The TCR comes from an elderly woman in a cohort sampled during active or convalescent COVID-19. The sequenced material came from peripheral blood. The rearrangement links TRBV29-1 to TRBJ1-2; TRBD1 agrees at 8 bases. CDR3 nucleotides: TGCAGCGTTGAAGAGGGGACAGGACGCCTCTATGGCTACACCTTC. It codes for CSVEEGTGRLYGYTF.